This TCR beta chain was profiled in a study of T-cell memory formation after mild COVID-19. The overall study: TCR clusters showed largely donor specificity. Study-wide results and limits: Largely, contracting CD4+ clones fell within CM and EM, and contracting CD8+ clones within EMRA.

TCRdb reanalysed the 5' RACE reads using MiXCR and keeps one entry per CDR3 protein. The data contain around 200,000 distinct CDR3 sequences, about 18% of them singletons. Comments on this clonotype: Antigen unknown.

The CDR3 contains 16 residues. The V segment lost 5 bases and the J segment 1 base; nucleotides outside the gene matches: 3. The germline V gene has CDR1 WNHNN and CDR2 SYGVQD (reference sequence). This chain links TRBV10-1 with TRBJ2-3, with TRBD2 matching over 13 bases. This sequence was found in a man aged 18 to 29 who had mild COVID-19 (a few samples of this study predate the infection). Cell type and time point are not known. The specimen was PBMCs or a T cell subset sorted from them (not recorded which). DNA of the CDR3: TGCGCCAGCAGTACCGGGACTAGCGGGGGCACAGATACGCAGTATTTT. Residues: CASSTGTSGGTDTQYF.